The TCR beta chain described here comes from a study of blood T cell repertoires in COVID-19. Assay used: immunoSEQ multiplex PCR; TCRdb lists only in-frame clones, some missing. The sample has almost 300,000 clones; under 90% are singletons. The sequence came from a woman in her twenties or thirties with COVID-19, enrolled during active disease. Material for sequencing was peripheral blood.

CDR3 nucleotide sequence: TGTGCCACCAGCAATGGATCGACAGGACCTCTTAACACTGAAGCTTTCTTT. It specifies CATSNGSTGPLNTEAFF. This chain joins TRBV15 and TRBJ1-1; weak D call: TRBD1 (6 bases). Trimming pared 4 bases from V and 2 bases from J, leaving 20 bases between. The CDR3 spans 17 residues. Per the germline V gene, CDR1 is LNHNV and CDR2 is YYDKDF (reference sequence).